The rows below give T cell receptor beta chains drawn from one sample of a study of vaccination and CD4 T cells after COVID-19. The antigens for these receptors are not known. One entry per CDR3 protein, called by TCRdb with MiXCR from the PCR reads. The sample lists about 20,000 distinct CDR3 sequences, roughly half occurring once. Sequences were obtained from CD4+ T cells from blood, cultured in vitro. Every receptor here comes from a human donor who had recovered from COVID-19. CDR3s include the opening cysteine and the closing phenylalanine or tryptophan. The D gene is left open where the match is weak. Part of the rows lack a size; the others show once, few, many or a class for expanded clones.

j_call d_call v_call clone_size cdr3_aa cdr3_nt
TRBJ1-2 - TRBV27 - CASSWGSTIKYGYTF TGTGCCAGCAGTTGGGGGTCAACCATAAAATATGGCTACACCTTC
TRBJ1-1 TRBD1 TRBV7-2 - CASSSTPQGVNTEAFF TGTGCCAGCAGCTCTACCCCACAGGGGGTTAACACTGAAGCTTTCTTT
TRBJ1-4 - TRBV28 - CASSFLKGPLEKLFF TGTGCCAGCAGTTTCCTCAAAGGGCCCCTTGAAAAACTGTTTTTT
TRBJ1-5 - TRBV7-2 - CASSLLYNQPQHF TGTGCCAGCAGCTTACTGTACAATCAGCCCCAGCATTTT
TRBJ2-2 TRBD2 TRBV27 - CASSSPGLAGTGELFF TGTGCCAGCAGTTCTCCCGGACTAGCGGGAACCGGGGAGCTGTTTTTT
TRBJ1-2 - TRBV7-9 - CASSLRDYGYTF TGTGCCAGCAGCTTAAGGGATTATGGCTACACCTTC
TRBJ1-3 - TRBV20-1 - CSAYIQGRGNTIYF TGCAGTGCCTATATACAGGGTAGAGGAAACACCATATATTTT
TRBJ1-5 - TRBV12-3/TRBV12-4 - CASSLGRGNQPQHF TGTGCCAGCAGTTTAGGCAGGGGCAATCAGCCCCAGCATTTT
TRBJ1-5 TRBD1 TRBV6-2/TRBV6-3 - CASSLDRPPSNQPQHF TGTGCCAGCAGCCTGGACAGGCCACCAAGCAATCAGCCCCAGCATTTT
TRBJ1-6 TRBD1 TRBV7-2 few CASREPGQRNSPLHF TGTGCCAGCAGGGAACCGGGACAGAGGAATTCACCCCTCCACTTT
TRBJ1-1 - TRBV10-3 - CAISALANTEAFF TGTGCCATCAGTGCCCTCGCGAACACTGAAGCTTTCTTT
TRBJ2-1 TRBD1 TRBV20-1 few CSAQQGAPPNEQFF TGCAGTGCTCAACAGGGGGCCCCCCCCAATGAGCAGTTCTTC
TRBJ2-2 TRBD1 TRBV20-1 few CSAPDRGRTGELFF TGCAGTGCCCCGGACAGGGGGCGGACCGGGGAGCTGTTTTTT
TRBJ1-6 - TRBV11-2 - CASSLTGRSYNSPLHF TGTGCCAGCAGCTTGACTGGACGCTCCTATAATTCACCCCTCCACTTT
TRBJ1-2 - TRBV6-1 - CASRQQNGYTF TGTGCCAGCAGGCAACAGAATGGCTACACCTTC
TRBJ1-2 - TRBV7-2 - CASSLEAGWEMKDGYTF TGTGCCAGCAGCTTAGAGGCAGGGTGGGAGATGAAGGATGGCTACACCTTC
TRBJ2-2 - TRBV24-1 once CATSEGERQYTGELFF TGTGCCACCAGTGAGGGTGAGCGCCAGTACACCGGGGAGCTGTTTTTT
TRBJ2-7 - TRBV6-2/TRBV6-3 - CASRTTIYEQYF TGTGCCAGCAGGACAACTATCTACGAGCAGTACTTC
TRBJ1-4 TRBD1 TRBV19 - CASESTGFNEKLFF TGTGCCAGCGAGTCGACAGGGTTTAATGAAAAACTGTTTTTT
TRBJ1-5 TRBD1 TRBV7-9 - CASSLDRGYQPQHF TGTGCCAGCAGCTTGGACAGGGGTTATCAGCCCCAGCATTTT
TRBJ2-1 - TRBV6-2/TRBV6-3 - CASSSEGVGSYNEQFF TGTGCCAGCAGTTCTGAGGGAGTAGGGTCCTACAATGAGCAGTTCTTC
TRBJ1-5 - TRBV21-1 - CASSKWGQGSNQPQHF -
TRBJ2-1 TRBD2 TRBV15 - CATSKGLADANEQFF TGTGCCACCAGCAAAGGACTAGCGGACGCCAATGAGCAGTTCTTC
TRBJ1-4 - TRBV4-1 once CASSTGRVEEKLFF TGCGCCAGCAGCACGGGCAGGGTGGAAGAAAAACTGTTTTTT
TRBJ2-3 TRBD2 TRBV7-2 - CASSFGTGGSTDTQYF TGTGCCAGCAGCTTCGGAACGGGGGGTTCCACAGATACGCAGTATTTT
TRBJ1-2 - TRBV19 few CASSIPSRGHYGYTF TGTGCCAGTAGTATACCGTCGAGAGGGCACTATGGCTACACCTTC
TRBJ2-5 - TRBV19 - CASRQSGETQYF TGTGCCAGCCGACAGTCCGGGGAGACCCAGTACTTC
TRBJ2-7 - TRBV15 - CATSRDLVGDYEQYF TGTGCCACCAGCAGAGATTTGGTTGGGGACTACGAGCAGTACTTC
TRBJ2-3 - TRBV20-1 - CSARASTDTQYF TGCAGTGCTAGAGCTAGCACAGATACGCAGTATTTT
TRBJ2-3 TRBD2 TRBV19 - CASKGWASGGTDTQYF TGTGCCAGTAAGGGGTGGGCTAGCGGAGGCACAGATACGCAGTATTTT
TRBJ1-4 TRBD1 TRBV20-1 - CSARDQGRGNEKLFF TGCAGTGCTAGAGATCAAGGCAGGGGGAATGAAAAACTGTTTTTT
TRBJ2-3 - TRBV24-1 - CATSDPSTDTQYF TGTGCCACCAGTGATCCCAGTACAGATACGCAGTATTTT
TRBJ1-1 - TRBV15 - CATSRDRWGTEAFF TGTGCCACCAGCAGAGATCGATGGGGCACTGAAGCTTTCTTT
TRBJ2-1 TRBD2 TRBV10-2 - CASSTSGGYNEQFF TGCGCCAGCAGTACTAGCGGGGGCTACAATGAGCAGTTCTTC